Shown below are 30 T cell receptor beta chains from a single sample sequenced in a study of T cells expressing NK-cell markers. From its re-call of the 5' RACE reads, TCRdb lists each CDR3 protein once, without DNA. This listing includes about 370,000 distinct CDR3 sequences. The sequenced sample consisted of blood T cells: a sorted CD56 or NKG2C T cell subset, CD4+ or CD8+ T cells, or bulk PBMC T cells (not recorded which). Every receptor here comes from a woman aged 50 to 65 in good health.

The CDR3 loop is CASSVLGGTSGSKSTDTQYF. The chain joins TRBV9 to TRBJ2-3; TCRdb lists TRBD2, though no DNA is available to test this call. The CDR3 has 20 residues. Germline V gene lookup returns CDR1 SGDLS and CDR2 YYNGEE.

Here the CDR3 reads CSASDQATEAFF. The chain has TRBV20-1 and TRBJ1-1. CDR1 is DFQATT and CDR2 is SNEGSKA in the germline V gene (reference sequence). This CDR3 is built from 12 residues.

V and J are TRBV6-2 or TRBV6-3 and TRBJ2-1; TCRdb designates TRBD2, a call that cannot be tested without DNA. CDR1 is MNHEY and CDR2 is SVGEGT in the germline V gene. The CDR3 covers 18 residues. CDR3 sequence reads: CASSYSILSGGSRDEQFF.

The chain joins TRBV24-1 to TRBJ2-1; TCRdb selects TRBD2, and the lack of DNA leaves this call unchecked. CDR1 is KGHDR, CDR2 SFDVKD, per germline. The CDR3 is 17 residues long. The CDR3 is CATSDTSPGGNYNEQFF.

The chain recombines TRBV12-3 or TRBV12-4 with TRBJ2-5; the TRBD2 assignment by TCRdb is unverifiable without DNA. The CDR3 loop spans 14 amino acids. CDR3: CASSLMTRAETQYF.

This chain uses TRBV10-3 with TRBJ2-2; TCRdb lists TRBD1, though no DNA is available to test this call. The CDR3 has 14 residues. Germline CDR1 reads ENHRY; CDR2 reads SYGVKD. This CDR3 reads CAIRGDTHTGELFF.

This chain uses TRBV6-5 with TRBJ2-1; TCRdb lists TRBD2, though no DNA is available to test this call. The germline gives CDR1 MNHEY, CDR2 SVGAGI. This CDR3 is built from 19 residues. The CDR3 sequence: CASSYSTRRLGLGVNEQFF.

The chain combines TRBV7-2 with TRBJ2-5; the D call from TCRdb, TRBD2, cannot be confirmed without DNA. Germline-derived CDR1 and CDR2 are SGHTA and FQGNSA. The CDR3 consists of 20 residues. CDR3 region: CASSFWTRLRLAGGKETQYF.

The chain employs TRBV28 and TRBJ2-3; the TRBD2 assignment by TCRdb is unverifiable without DNA. The germline gives CDR1 MDHEN, CDR2 SYDVKM. This CDR3 contains 16 residues. The chain's CDR3 is CASKGVSGGAADTQYF.

The chain links TRBV12-3 or TRBV12-4 to TRBJ1-5; TCRdb selects TRBD1, and the lack of DNA leaves this call unchecked. CDR3 size: 16 residues. CDR3 sequence reads: CASSLRAGESNQPQHF.

The rearrangement joins TRBV12-3 or TRBV12-4 to TRBJ2-2; the D call from TCRdb, TRBD2, cannot be confirmed without DNA. The CDR3 is 14 residues long. Here the CDR3 reads CASSSPYNTGELFF.

The genes are TRBV6-6 and TRBJ1-5; TCRdb's D call of TRBD1 is untestable without DNA. CDR1 and CDR2 (germline): MNHNY, SVGAGI (reference sequence). The CDR3 runs 14 residues. The CDR3 loop reads CASSDGQHNQPQHF.

The rearrangement links TRBV10-3 to TRBJ2-4; as DNA is missing, the TRBD2 call by TCRdb cannot be tested. The CDR3 loop spans 13 amino acids. Germline V CDR1 and CDR2: ENHRY, SYGVKD. The CDR3 spells CAISDSGSSIQYF.

The chain recombines TRBV7-6 with TRBJ2-1; checking the TCRdb D call of TRBD2 is not possible without DNA. Germline V gives CDR1 SGHVS, CDR2 FNYEAQ. The CDR3 consists of 15 residues. CDR3 region: CASSLAVSGYNEQFF.

The chain joins TRBV20-1 to TRBJ2-3; the TCRdb D gene call, TRBD2, has no DNA to confirm it. Germline V lookup: CDR1 DFQATT, CDR2 SNEGSKA (reference sequence). The CDR3 has 16 amino acids. The CDR3 loop reads CSATPPAGGFTDTQYF.

The V call is TRBV29-1, the J call TRBJ2-1; TCRdb's D call, TRBD2, is unchecked because there is no DNA. The CDR3 totals 14 residues. CDR1 and CDR2 from the germline V gene are SQVTM and ANQGSEA. This chain's CDR3 is CSVHSGSVYNEQFF.

The chain links TRBV24-1 to TRBJ2-2; the TRBD1 assignment by TCRdb is unverifiable without DNA. The CDR3 runs to 14 residues. Germline V CDR1 and CDR2: KGHDR, SFDVKD. The chain's CDR3 is CATSALDRGGELFF.

V usage is TRBV5-1 and J usage is TRBJ1-4. Germline V gene lookup returns CDR1 SGHRS and CDR2 YFSETQ. The CDR3 has 16 amino acids. The CDR3 spells CASSLAGRSTNEKLFF.

V and J are TRBV2 and TRBJ1-1; TCRdb lists TRBD1, though no DNA is available to test this call. CDR3 length equals 14 residues. In germline, CDR1 is SNHLY, CDR2 FYNNEI. The CDR3 sequence: CASILGTGNTEAFF.

The chain uses TRBV5-1 and TRBJ2-2. This CDR3 contains 14 residues. The V gene's germline CDR1 is SGHRS and CDR2 YFSETQ. This CDR3 is CASSLAIGTGELFF.

The chain joins TRBV7-7 to TRBJ2-5; TCRdb calls TRBD2, which cannot be checked without DNA. The CDR3 totals 12 residues. Per the germline V gene, CDR1 is SSHAT and CDR2 is FNYEAQ (reference sequence). This CDR3 reads CASSLEGLPQYF.

This chain uses TRBV7-9 with TRBJ2-1; TCRdb picks TRBD2, but there is no DNA to check that call. Germline lookup yields CDR1 SEHNR and CDR2 FQNEAQ (reference sequence). The CDR3 extends over 14 amino acids. CDR3 amino acids: CASSLSAGDNEQFF.

The chain employs TRBV10-2 and TRBJ1-1. The CDR3 spans 12 residues. From germline, CDR1 is WSHSY and CDR2 SAAADI. The CDR3 reads CASRGVTTEAFF.

The gene calls are TRBV11-2 and TRBJ2-7; TCRdb picks TRBD2, but there is no DNA to check that call. CDR1 is SGHAT, CDR2 FQNNGV, per germline. The CDR3 covers 15 residues. CDR3 region: CASSLVRGFNDEQYF.

The chain recombines TRBV13 with TRBJ2-1; TCRdb proposes TRBD1, but this gene call is untestable without DNA. From germline, CDR1 is PRHDT and CDR2 FYEKMQ (reference sequence). This CDR3 is built from 15 residues. The chain's CDR3 is CASSFFQGQGREQFF.

The CDR3 loop reads CSARVGAVGANVLTF. This sequence joins TRBV20-1 and TRBJ2-6; TCRdb lists TRBD1, though no DNA is available to test this call. Germline CDR1 is DFQATT and CDR2 is SNEGSKA (reference sequence). The CDR3 has 15 residues.

This chain uses TRBV20-1 with TRBJ2-1; TCRdb outputs TRBD2, but without DNA this stays unchecked. The germline V gene has CDR1 DFQATT and CDR2 SNEGSKA (reference sequence). The CDR3 length is 14 residues. The CDR3 region is CSASSGRAVSEQFF.

This rearrangement joins TRBV29-1 to TRBJ2-5; the D call of TRBD1 rests on TCRdb alone, since no DNA is present to check it. CDR1 is SQVTM and CDR2 is ANQGSEA in the germline V gene. This CDR3 region has 14 residues. This CDR3 reads CSVPVGRGEETQYF.

The rearrangement uses TRBV7-9 and TRBJ2-3. The CDR3 runs to 16 residues. Per germline, CDR1 SEHNR and CDR2 FQNEAQ (reference sequence). CDR3 protein: CASSSKWGLSTDTQYF. Looking up the rest from reference TRBV7-9 and TRBJ2-3 gives the full variable domain: DTGVSQNPRHKITKRGQNVTFRCDPISEHNRLYWYRQTLGQGPEFLTYFQNEAQLEKSRLLSDRFSAERPKGSFSTLEIQRTEQGDSAMYLCASSSKWGLSTDTQYFGPGTRLTVL.

The chain combines TRBV5-6 with TRBJ2-7; TCRdb proposes TRBD1, but this gene call is untestable without DNA. Germline V gene lookup returns CDR1 SGHDT and CDR2 YYEEEE. This CDR3 spans 15 amino acids. The CDR3 here is CASTRGGTDSYEQYF.